This T cell receptor (beta chain) was obtained from a study of blood T cells in healthy people across ages. Study results and limitations: It was the long-lived donors that had more naive CD4+ cells and higher diversity than aged donors.

Around 9 milliliters of peripheral blood were drawn from each donor into EDTA-treated tubes. RNA extraction gave at least 5.5 micrograms of total RNA per sample. Note on this clonotype: Antigen unknown.

The CDR3 runs 17 residues. V was trimmed by 3 bases and J by 7 bases, leaving 21 bases between them. The germline V gene encodes CDR1 SGHTA and CDR2 FQGNSA. Together with a sample-barcoded 5' primer, a J-beta primer mix was included in a second PCR lasting 7 to 11 cycles. MiXCR, run by TCRdb on the 5' RACE reads, gives a single entry per CDR3 protein. This sample carries about 1.6 million distinct CDR3 sequences, about 35% of them seen once, and the ten largest clones take 11%. The chain employs TRBV7-2 and TRBJ2-2; D perhaps matches TRBD1 (5 bases). Input material: blood. The receptor was derived from a woman aged 25 to 45 in good health. CDR3 loop: CASSLIAGSTSGGELFF. The CDR3 coding sequence is TGTGCCAGCAGCTTGATCGCAGGGTCAACTTCAGGCGGGGAGCTGTTTTTT.